Listed here are 8 T cell receptor beta chains from one sample, sequenced in a study of T cells in Graves' hyperthyroidism and ophthalmopathy. Template material for amplifying TCR beta CDR3 regions consisted of RNA transcripts. RT-PCR in the first round (using the HTBI primer set) targeted the TCR CDR3. TCRdb reanalysed the multiplex PCR reads using MiXCR and keeps one entry per CDR3 protein. The top ten hold about 20% of the sample, which has roughly 500,000 distinct CDR3 sequences, under 60% seen once. The sequenced material came from peripheral blood or thyroid tissue (not recorded which). The receptors stem from an adult woman with Graves' disease, either hyperthyroidism or ophthalmopathy (not recorded which).

As to this clonotype: One base away lies a much larger clone, so this may be a sequencing read error. This chain joins TRBV7-9 and TRBJ2-7; 7 bases match TRBD2. Germline CDR1 and CDR2: SEHNR and FQNEAQ (reference sequence). The CDR3 has 14 residues. V was clipped by 8 bases and J by 7 bases; unmatched bases: 14. The CDR3 sequence: CASGYGAGAGEQYF. CDR3 nucleotide sequence: TGTGCCAGCGGTTACGGCGCGGGAGCGGGTGAGCAGTACTTC. Full variable domain (remainder filled in from reference TRBV7-9 and TRBJ2-7): DTGVSQNPRHKITKRGQNVTFRCDPISEHNRLYWYRQTLGQGPEFLTYFQNEAQLEKSRLLSDRFSAERPKGSFSTLEIQRTEQGDSAMYLCASGYGAGAGEQYFGPGTRLTVT.

The gene calls are TRBV12-3 or TRBV12-4 and TRBJ2-5, with unresolved D. V gave up 3 bases and J gave up 5 bases, with 10 bases separating them. CDR3 size: 13 residues. CDR3 amino acids: CASSFKDRETQYF. CDR3 in DNA: TGTGCCAGCAGTTTTAAGGATCGGGAGACCCAGTACTTC.

This clonotype was detected ten times or more. The V call is TRBV15, the J call TRBJ2-7; the match to TRBD2 covers 10 bases. The CDR3 extends over 16 amino acids. J was trimmed by 4 bases and V by 2 bases; bases with no gene match: 8. Germline V gene lookup returns CDR1 LNHNV and CDR2 YYDKDF (reference sequence). As DNA, the CDR3 is TGTGCCACCAGCAGATGGATAGCGGGAGGACGTTACGAGCAGTACTTC. This sequence encodes CATSRWIAGGRYEQYF.

V is TRBV7-9 and J is TRBJ1-1, with TRBD1 matching over 9 bases. CDR1 is SEHNR and CDR2 is FQNEAQ in the germline V gene (reference sequence). There are 16 residues in the CDR3. The V and J ends lost 3 bases and 4 bases, in that order; junction bases with no gene match: 9. CDR3 coding DNA: TGTGCCAGCAGCTTTATACTAGACAGGGGGTTCACTGAAGCTTTCTTT. It is translated as CASSFILDRGFTEAFF.

Concerning this clonotype: Its ends do not fully match the called genes, so a read error is possible. This chain uses TRBV29-1 with TRBJ2-2, with D perhaps TRBD1 or TRBD2 (5 bases each). This CDR3 is built from 14 residues. In germline, CDR1 is SQVTM, CDR2 ANQGSEA. CDR3 amino acids: CSVGYVGARGEQFF. For the CDR3, the DNA is TGCAGCGTTGGGTACGTCGGGGCCAGAGGCGAGCAGTTTTTT.

In this sample, this clonotype turned up many times. The CDR3 region is CASTNLGASGSYEQYF. The DNA of the CDR3 is TGTGCCAGCACCAACCTAGGGGCTAGCGGCTCCTACGAGCAGTACTTC. The V call is TRBV11-2, the J call TRBJ2-7; 7 nucleotides line up with TRBD2. The ends lost 7 bases at V and 0 bases at J; junction bases unmatched: 12. The germline V gene has CDR1 SGHAT and CDR2 FQNNGV. The CDR3 spans 16 residues.

The CDR3 DNA sequence: TGTGCCACCAGCACCCGGGATCCTAGCAATCAGCCCCAGCATTTT. Its translation is CATSTRDPSNQPQHF. The gene calls are TRBV15 and TRBJ1-5; no firm D call. The length of the CDR3 is 15 residues. Trimming stripped 4 bases from V and 0 bases from J, with 10 bases between. Germline CDR1 reads LNHNV; CDR2 reads YYDKDF (reference sequence).

With respect to this clonotype: This may arise from a read error, as a much more abundant clone is one base away. This chain links TRBV9 with TRBJ2-2; 10 nucleotides align to TRBD2. The germline V gene has CDR1 SGDLS and CDR2 YYNGEE. The CDR3 spans 18 residues. CDR3 amino acids: CASSVSPSGGANTVELFF. Written as DNA, the CDR3 is TGTGCCAGCAGCGTATCCCCTAGCGGGGGCGCGAACACCGTGGAGCTGTTTTTT.